This TCR beta chain was sequenced during a study of cytomegalovirus exposure and HLA in healthy donors. Germline V gene sequence: CDR1 MGHRA, CDR2 YSYEKL. This CDR3 is 15 amino acids long. V gave up 5 bases and J gave up 6 bases, with 17 bases separating them. Findings and caveats of the study: Compared with the roughly 700-donor mean, an Asian-associated ancestry cluster reportedly had fewer N-insertions, according to a later analysis.

The study ran its PCR with 60 Vbeta and 13 Jbeta primers. The protocol was immunoSEQ multiplex PCR, while the TCRdb copy is restricted to in-frame clones and leaves out a portion. The sample contains approximately 89,000 clones, around 76% of which appear only once. In the case of this clone: No antigen is known for it.

Sequences were obtained from PBMCs. This sequence was found in a man between 25 and 39 years old in good health and CMV-seropositive. The V gene is TRBV4-1, the J gene TRBJ1-5; no definite D call. This CDR3 is CASSEANREGQPQHF. The CDR3 DNA reads TGCGCCAGCAGCGAAGCTAACCGGGAGGGTCAGCCCCAGCATTTT.